Below, one TCR beta chain is given with its context. Ages ranged from about 18 to 89 years, with residence in approximately 25 US areas. This sample was taken from a study of blood T cell repertoires in COVID-19. Trimming stripped 3 bases from V and 7 bases from J, with 15 bases between. CDR1 is GTSNPN and CDR2 is SVGIG in the germline V gene (reference sequence). The CDR3 sequence is 13 residues long. Original methodology: Nucleated cell number was recorded as an estimate derived from reference gene primer amplification. The method was immunoSEQ multiplex PCR; TCRdb's version includes in-frame clones alone and lacks a portion of them. The V and J calls and clone size were taken over from that table, and D and trimming were inferred from the DNA. Of about 140,000 clones in the sample, almost 85% were seen once.

The sequence derives from a woman between 45 and 65 years old with acute COVID-19. The sample comprised PBMCs or T cells enriched from blood (not recorded which). The chain carries TRBV30 and TRBJ1-2; no definite D call. CDR3 loop: CAWRARMLRGYTF. The DNA of the CDR3 is TGTGCCTGGAGAGCTAGAATGTTGCGTGGCTACACCTTC.